Reported below is one T cell receptor (beta chain). The entry originates in a study of blood T cell repertoires in COVID-19. On the study more broadly: Researchers got acute and convalescent COVID-19 samples from the United States, Italy and Spain. Sources were T cells, B-cell-depleted T cells, or PBMCs; the material itself was cDNA or gDNA.

Cohort allocation depended upon clinical history that participants reported. In the authors' methods: Reference gene primer amplification gave estimated nucleated cell counts. TCRdb's table, derived via immunoSEQ multiplex PCR, lists solely in-frame clones and lacks some. V and J calls and clone size are given by that table; D and trimming were obtained from the DNA. Of over 200,000 clones in the sample, around 88% were seen once. V lost 2 bases to trimming and J lost 0 bases, with 5 bases between them. This CDR3 contains 14 residues. Germline loops: CDR1 SGHRS, CDR2 YFSETQ. The chain has TRBV5-1 and TRBJ2-2; no firm D call. This receptor was obtained from a woman aged 40 to 50 with acute COVID-19. The sequencing sample was made of PBMCs or T cells enriched from blood (not recorded which). CDR3: CASSFPANTGELFF. The DNA for the CDR3 is TGCGCCAGCAGCTTCCCAGCGAACACCGGGGAGCTGTTTTTT.